What follows is one TCR beta chain and its context. The antigen is undetermined. Germline V gives CDR1 DFQATT, CDR2 SNEGSKA (reference sequence). The CDR3 extends over 13 amino acids. The V end was cut by 3 bases, the J end by 3 bases, with 11 bases between. Sequenced by immunoSEQ multiplex PCR; TCRdb stores in-frame clones only, minus some. The sample has about 97,000 clones; around 89% are singletons. The source of the sample is a study of T cell responses to AZD1222 COVID-19 vaccine. Overall study context: Pooling covered second doses at about 4 or about 12 weeks. Points from the study as a whole: Clonal diversity was possibly underestimated, and the donors were mostly white British, with more females.

Sample: peripheral blood, taken on day 0 of AZD1222 vaccination. This receptor was taken from an adult in good health. The chain employs TRBV20-1 and TRBJ1-1; no definite D call. The CDR3 sequence: CSASPSGDTEAFF. In nucleotides, the CDR3 is TGCAGTGCTAGTCCCTCCGGAGACACTGAAGCTTTCTTT.